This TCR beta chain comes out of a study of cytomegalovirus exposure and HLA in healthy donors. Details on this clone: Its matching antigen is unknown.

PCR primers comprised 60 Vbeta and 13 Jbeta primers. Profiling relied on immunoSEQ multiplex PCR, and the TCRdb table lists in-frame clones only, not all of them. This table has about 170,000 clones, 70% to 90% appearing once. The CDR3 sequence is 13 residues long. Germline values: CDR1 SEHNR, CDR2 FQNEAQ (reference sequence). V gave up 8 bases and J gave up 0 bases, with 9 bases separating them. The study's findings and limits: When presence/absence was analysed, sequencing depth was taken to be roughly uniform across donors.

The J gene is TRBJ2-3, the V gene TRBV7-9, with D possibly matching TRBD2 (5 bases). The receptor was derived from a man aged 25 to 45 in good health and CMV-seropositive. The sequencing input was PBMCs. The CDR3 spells CASELVSTDTQYF. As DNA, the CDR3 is TGTGCCAGCGAACTAGTTAGCACAGATACGCAGTATTTT. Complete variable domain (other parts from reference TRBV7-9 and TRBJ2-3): DTGVSQNPRHKITKRGQNVTFRCDPISEHNRLYWYRQTLGQGPEFLTYFQNEAQLEKSRLLSDRFSAERPKGSFSTLEIQRTEQGDSAMYLCASELVSTDTQYFGPGTRLTVL.